This T cell receptor (beta chain) was documented in a study of T cells in tumors after PD-1 blockade. The CDR3 consists of 15 residues. Germline values: CDR1 MNHEY, CDR2 SVGAGI. V lost 2 bases and J 0 bases, leaving 10 bases between the germline ends. Sequencing was performed with immunoSEQ multiplex PCR; in TCRdb, only in-frame clones are kept and a portion is missing. The table has fewer than 35,000 clones, roughly 73% seen once; the top ten hold approximately 38%. This sample comprised PBMCs, obtained before anti-PD-1 treatment. This rearrangement joins TRBV6-5 to TRBJ1-1; TRBD1 is a possible D gene (5 bases). The sequence was obtained from a human donor with basal cell carcinoma. In nucleotides, the CDR3 is TGTGCCAGCAGTTACCCGGGGGTCATGAACACTGAAGCTTTCTTT. It yields the protein CASSYPGVMNTEAFF.